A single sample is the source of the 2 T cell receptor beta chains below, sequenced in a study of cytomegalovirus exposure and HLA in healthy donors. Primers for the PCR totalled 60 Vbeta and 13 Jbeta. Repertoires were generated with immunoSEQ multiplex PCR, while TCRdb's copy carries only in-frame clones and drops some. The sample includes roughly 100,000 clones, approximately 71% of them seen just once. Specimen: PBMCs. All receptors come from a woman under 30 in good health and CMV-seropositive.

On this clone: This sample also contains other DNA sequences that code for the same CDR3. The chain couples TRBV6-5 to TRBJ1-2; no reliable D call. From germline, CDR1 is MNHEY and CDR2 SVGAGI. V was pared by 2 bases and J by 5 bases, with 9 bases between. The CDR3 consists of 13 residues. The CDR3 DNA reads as TGTGCCAGCAGTTACAAGGGAGGGTATGGCTACACCTTC. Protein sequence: CASSYKGGYGYTF.

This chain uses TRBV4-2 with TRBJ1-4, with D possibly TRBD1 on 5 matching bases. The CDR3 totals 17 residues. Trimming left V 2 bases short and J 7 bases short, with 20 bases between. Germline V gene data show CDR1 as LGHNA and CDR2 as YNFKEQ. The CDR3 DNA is TGTGCCAGCAGCCAAAACCCTCGGGGCGGGGGGGTTGAAAAACTGTTTTTT. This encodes CASSQNPRGGGVEKLFF.